Listed below are T cell receptor beta chains from one sample, sequenced in a study of blood T cell repertoires in COVID-19. Repertoires were generated with immunoSEQ multiplex PCR, while TCRdb's copy carries only in-frame clones and drops some. The table has roughly 300,000 clones, 80% to 85% seen once. Sequencing was carried out using peripheral blood. The receptors were sampled from a woman between 55 and 75 years old with active or convalescent COVID-19. The CDR3 runs from the conserved cysteine through the conserved F or W. Each record gives: clone size, CDR3 length, J gene, V gene, D gene, CDR3 protein, CDR3 DNA. D genes are given only for firm matches. Clone size is shown for a subset of rows, as once, few, many or a class of expanded clone.

clone size: NA
CDR3 length: 15
J gene: TRBJ2-5
V gene: TRBV5-1
D gene: TRBD1
CDR3 protein: CASSSGTGVQETQYF
CDR3 DNA: TGCGCCAGCAGCTCCGGGACAGGGGTCCAAGAGACCCAGTACTTC

clone size: NA
CDR3 length: 15
J gene: TRBJ2-2
V gene: TRBV5-4
D gene: TRBD2
CDR3 protein: CASTKGGGGIGELFF
CDR3 DNA: TGTGCCAGCACCAAGGGCGGGGGTGGAATCGGGGAGCTGTTTTTT

clone size: NA
CDR3 length: 15
J gene: TRBJ1-4
V gene: TRBV19
D gene: TRBD1
CDR3 protein: CASSITGATNEKLFF
CDR3 DNA: TGTGCCAGTAGTATAACAGGGGCAACTAATGAAAAACTGTTTTTT

clone size: NA
CDR3 length: 19
J gene: TRBJ2-2
V gene: TRBV27
D gene: TRBD2
CDR3 protein: CASSSRLAGGSFPTGELFF
CDR3 DNA: TGTGCCAGCAGTTCAAGACTAGCGGGGGGTTCGTTCCCCACCGGGGAGCTGTTTTTT

clone size: NA
CDR3 length: 15
J gene: TRBJ2-5
V gene: TRBV18
D gene: NA
CDR3 protein: CASSRSWAEQETQYF
CDR3 DNA: TGTGCCAGCTCACGGTCGTGGGCAGAACAAGAGACCCAGTACTTC

clone size: NA
CDR3 length: 13
J gene: TRBJ1-6
V gene: TRBV5-6
D gene: NA
CDR3 protein: CASSLEAGSPLHF
CDR3 DNA: TGTGCCAGCAGCTTGGAAGCGGGGTCACCCCTCCACTTT

clone size: NA
CDR3 length: 13
J gene: TRBJ2-7
V gene: TRBV7-9
D gene: NA
CDR3 protein: CASSFPPTYEQYF
CDR3 DNA: TGTGCCAGCAGCTTCCCACCTACCTACGAGCAGTACTTC

clone size: NA
CDR3 length: 15
J gene: TRBJ1-2
V gene: TRBV2
D gene: NA
CDR3 protein: CASSDRAGINYGYTF
CDR3 DNA: TGTGCCAGCAGTGATAGGGCAGGGATTAACTATGGCTACACCTTC

clone size: few
CDR3 length: 15
J gene: TRBJ1-1
V gene: TRBV28
D gene: TRBD1
CDR3 protein: CASSPLDRGATEAFF
CDR3 DNA: TGTGCCAGCAGCCCCCTGGACAGGGGGGCCACTGAAGCTTTCTTT

clone size: NA
CDR3 length: 18
J gene: TRBJ1-2
V gene: TRBV7-8
D gene: TRBD1
CDR3 protein: CASSLAVGGTGDYDGYTF
CDR3 DNA: TGTGCCAGCAGCTTAGCGGTCGGTGGGACAGGGGACTATGATGGCTACACCTTC

clone size: few
CDR3 length: 17
J gene: TRBJ2-1
V gene: TRBV13
D gene: TRBD2
CDR3 protein: CASSLGPSGEVYNEQFF
CDR3 DNA: TGTGCCAGCAGCTTAGGTCCTAGCGGGGAGGTCTACAATGAGCAGTTCTTC

clone size: NA
CDR3 length: 13
J gene: TRBJ1-2
V gene: TRBV7-2
D gene: NA
CDR3 protein: CASGGATNYGYTF
CDR3 DNA: TGTGCCAGCGGGGGGGCAACTAACTATGGCTACACCTTC

clone size: NA
CDR3 length: 12
J gene: TRBJ2-4
V gene: TRBV19
D gene: NA
CDR3 protein: CASSIRGGIQYF
CDR3 DNA: TGTGCCAGTAGTATCCGGGGAGGCATTCAGTACTTC

clone size: NA
CDR3 length: 17
J gene: TRBJ1-1
V gene: TRBV15
D gene: TRBD1
CDR3 protein: CATSRKGGARQITEAFF
CDR3 DNA: TGTGCCACCAGCAGGAAAGGGGGCGCGAGGCAAATAACTGAAGCTTTCTTT

clone size: NA
CDR3 length: 15
J gene: TRBJ1-6
V gene: TRBV3-1/TRBV3-2
D gene: TRBD1
CDR3 protein: CASSPDRERRSPLHF
CDR3 DNA: TGTGCCAGCAGCCCGGACAGGGAGAGGAGGTCACCCCTCCACTTT